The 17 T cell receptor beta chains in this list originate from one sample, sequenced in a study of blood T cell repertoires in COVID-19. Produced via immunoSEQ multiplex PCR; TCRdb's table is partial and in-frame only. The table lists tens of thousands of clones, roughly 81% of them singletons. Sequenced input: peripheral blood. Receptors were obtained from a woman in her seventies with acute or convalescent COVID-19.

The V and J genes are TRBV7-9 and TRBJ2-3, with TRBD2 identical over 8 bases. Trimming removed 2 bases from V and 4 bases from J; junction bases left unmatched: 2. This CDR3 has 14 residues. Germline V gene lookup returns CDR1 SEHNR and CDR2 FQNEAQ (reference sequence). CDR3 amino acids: CASSLSGSPDTQYF. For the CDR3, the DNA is TGTGCCAGCAGCTTAAGCGGGAGCCCAGATACGCAGTATTTT.

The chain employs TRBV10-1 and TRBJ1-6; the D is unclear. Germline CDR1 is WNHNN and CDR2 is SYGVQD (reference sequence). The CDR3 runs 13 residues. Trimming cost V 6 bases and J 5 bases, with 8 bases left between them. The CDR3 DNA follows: TGCGCCAGCAGGGCCCGGGATAATTCACCCCTCCACTTT. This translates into CASRARDNSPLHF.

CDR3 in DNA: TGCGCCAGCAGCTTAGACAGGGTTACTGAGCAGTTCTTC. It encodes CASSLDRVTEQFF. The rearrangement joins TRBV5-1 to TRBJ2-1; TRBD1 aligns across 7 bases. Germline lookup yields CDR1 SGHRS and CDR2 YFSETQ. The CDR3 spans 13 residues. V shed 2 bases and J 9 bases; nucleotides not matched to a gene: 5.

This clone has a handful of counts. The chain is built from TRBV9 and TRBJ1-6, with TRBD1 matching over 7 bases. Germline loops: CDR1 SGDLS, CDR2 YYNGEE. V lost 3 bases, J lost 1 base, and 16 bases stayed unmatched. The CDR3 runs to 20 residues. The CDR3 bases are TGTGCCAGCAGCGAGGGACCAAACCGACAGGGATTGTCCTATAATTCACCCCTCCACTTT. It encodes CASSEGPNRQGLSYNSPLHF.

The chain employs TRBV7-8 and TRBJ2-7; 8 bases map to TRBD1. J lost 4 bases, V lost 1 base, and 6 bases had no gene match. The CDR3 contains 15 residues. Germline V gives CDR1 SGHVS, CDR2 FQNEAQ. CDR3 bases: TGTGCCAGCAGCTTAGGTTACGGGACAGGTTACGAGCAGTACTTC. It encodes CASSLGYGTGYEQYF.

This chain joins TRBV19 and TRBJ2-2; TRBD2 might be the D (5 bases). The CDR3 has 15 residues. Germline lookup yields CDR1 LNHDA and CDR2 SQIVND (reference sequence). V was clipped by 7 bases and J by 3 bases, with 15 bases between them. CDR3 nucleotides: TGTGCCAGTAAAGATCGGGGTCCGGACACCGGGGAGCTGTTTTTT. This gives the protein CASKDRGPDTGELFF.

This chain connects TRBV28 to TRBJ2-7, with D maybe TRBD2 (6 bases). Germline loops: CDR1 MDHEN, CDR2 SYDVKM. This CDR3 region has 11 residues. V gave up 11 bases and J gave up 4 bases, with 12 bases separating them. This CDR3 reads CAHGTLYEQYF. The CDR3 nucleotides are TGTGCCCACGGGACTTTATACGAGCAGTACTTC. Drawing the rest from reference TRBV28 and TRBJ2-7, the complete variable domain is DVKVTQSSRYLVKRTGEKVFLECVQDMDHENMFWYRQDPGLGLRLIYFSYDVKMKEKGDIPEGYSVSREKKERFSLILESASTNQTSMYLCAHGTLYEQYFGPGTRLTVT.

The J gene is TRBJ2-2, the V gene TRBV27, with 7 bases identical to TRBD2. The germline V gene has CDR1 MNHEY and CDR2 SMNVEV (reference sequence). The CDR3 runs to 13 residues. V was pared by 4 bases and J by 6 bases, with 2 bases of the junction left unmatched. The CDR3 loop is CASSWTRPGELFF. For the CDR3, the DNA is TGTGCCAGCAGTTGGACTAGGCCCGGGGAGCTGTTTTTT.

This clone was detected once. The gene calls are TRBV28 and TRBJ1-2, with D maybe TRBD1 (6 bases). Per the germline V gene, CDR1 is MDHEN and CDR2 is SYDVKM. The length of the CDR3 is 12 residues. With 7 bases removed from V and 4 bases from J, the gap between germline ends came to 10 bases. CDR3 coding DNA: TGTGCCAGCACCGGGACAACCTATGGCTACACCTTC. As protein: CASTGTTYGYTF.

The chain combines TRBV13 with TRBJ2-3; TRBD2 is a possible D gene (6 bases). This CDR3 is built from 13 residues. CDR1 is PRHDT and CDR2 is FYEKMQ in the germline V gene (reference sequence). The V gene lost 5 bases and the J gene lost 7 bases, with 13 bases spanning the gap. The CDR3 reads CASSTRLVYTQYF. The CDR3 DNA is TGTGCCAGCAGCACTCGACTAGTATATACGCAGTATTTT.

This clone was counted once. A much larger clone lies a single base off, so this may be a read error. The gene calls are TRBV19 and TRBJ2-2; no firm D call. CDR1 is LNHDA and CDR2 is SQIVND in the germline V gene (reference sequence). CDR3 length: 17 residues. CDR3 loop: CTSSIDRRHANTGELFF. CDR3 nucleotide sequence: TGTACCAGTAGTATAGATCGCAGACACGCGAACACCGGGGAGCTGTTTTTT.

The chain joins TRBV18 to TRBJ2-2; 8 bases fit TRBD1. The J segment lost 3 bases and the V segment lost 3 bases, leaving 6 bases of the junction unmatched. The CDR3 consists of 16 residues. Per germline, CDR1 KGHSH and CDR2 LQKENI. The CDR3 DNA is TGTGCCAGCTCACCCCGGGGACAGGTGGACACCGGGGAGCTGTTTTTT. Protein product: CASSPRGQVDTGELFF.

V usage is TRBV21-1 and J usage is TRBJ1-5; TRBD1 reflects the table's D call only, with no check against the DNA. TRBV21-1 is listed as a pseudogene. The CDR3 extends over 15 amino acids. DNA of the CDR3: TGTGCCAGCAGCAAACAGGGATCGAGCAATCAGCCCCAGCATTTT. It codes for CASSKQGSSNQPQHF.

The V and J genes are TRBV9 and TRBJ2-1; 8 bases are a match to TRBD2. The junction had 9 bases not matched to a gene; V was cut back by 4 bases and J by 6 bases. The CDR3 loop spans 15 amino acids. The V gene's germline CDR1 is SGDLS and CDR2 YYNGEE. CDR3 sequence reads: CASSITGTRGNEQFF. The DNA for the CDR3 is TGTGCCAGCAGCATTACCGGGACTAGAGGCAATGAGCAGTTCTTC.

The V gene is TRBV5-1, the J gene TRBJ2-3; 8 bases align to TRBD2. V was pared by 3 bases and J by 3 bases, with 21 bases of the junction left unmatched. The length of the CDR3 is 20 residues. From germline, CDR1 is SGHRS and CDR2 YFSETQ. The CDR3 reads CASSSGRGAGDLWGTDTQYF. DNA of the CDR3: TGCGCCAGCAGCTCGGGCCGTGGAGCGGGAGATTTATGGGGGACAGATACGCAGTATTTT.

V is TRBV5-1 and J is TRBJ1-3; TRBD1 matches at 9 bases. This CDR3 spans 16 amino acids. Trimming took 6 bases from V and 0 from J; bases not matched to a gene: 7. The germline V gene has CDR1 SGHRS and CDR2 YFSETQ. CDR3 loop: CASTRDRASSGNTIYF. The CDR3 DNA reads TGCGCCAGCACCAGGGACAGGGCGAGCTCTGGAAACACCATATATTTT.

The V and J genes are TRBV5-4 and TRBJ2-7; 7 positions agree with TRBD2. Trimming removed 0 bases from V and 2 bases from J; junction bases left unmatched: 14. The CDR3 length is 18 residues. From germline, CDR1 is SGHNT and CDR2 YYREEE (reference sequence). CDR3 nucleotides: TGTGCCAGCAGCTTGGGGTCGGGCCTTAGCGGGTTTACCTACGAGCAGTACTTC. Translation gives CASSLGSGLSGFTYEQYF.